Here is one T cell receptor beta chain with its context. Its target is not known. The sample originates from a study of T cell responses to AZD1222 COVID-19 vaccine. Study-wide findings and caveats: Baseline antibody screening turned up just 6 or 7 seropositive AZD1222 recipients. Clonal diversity may have been underestimated, and the donors were mostly white British, with more females than males.

The assay was immunoSEQ multiplex PCR, and TCRdb's table has in-frame clones only and misses some. The profile shows about 100,000 clones, 80% to 95% of them singletons. The V gene lost 3 bases and the J gene lost 3 bases, with 15 bases spanning the gap. From germline, CDR1 is LNHDA and CDR2 SQIVND (reference sequence). The CDR3 loop spans 16 amino acids. V gene TRBV19 combines with J gene TRBJ2-1; D uncertain. This receptor was identified in an adult in good health. The input for sequencing was peripheral blood, taken on day 0 of AZD1222 vaccination. CDR3 in amino acids: CASSILPPPDYNEQFF. The CDR3 nucleotides read TGTGCCAGTAGTATTCTGCCTCCACCTGACTACAATGAGCAGTTCTTC.